The 18 T cell receptor beta chains presented below share a single source sample, sequenced in a study of T cells in tumors after PD-1 blockade (dated by TCRdb to about 2019). The label giving this sample's time point can be read as: before anti-PD-1 therapy. Libraries were prepared through the immunoSEQ multiplex PCR assay. The table comes from immuneACCESS by way of TCRdb, which keeps in-frame sequences with V and J called. Part of the clones is missing from these tables; in studies checked, under half for an unresolved V gene and the rest for unknown reasons. For this sample the table gives more than 40,000 clones, of which more than 65% were detected only once. Approximately 4.1% of the sample is in the top ten clones. The material sequenced was PBMCs, taken before anti-PD-1 treatment. The origin of the receptors is a human donor with basal cell carcinoma.

V is TRBV28 and J is TRBJ2-4; 7 bases agree with TRBD1. V was clipped by 4 bases and J by 0 bases; unmatched bases: 3. CDR1 MDHEN and CDR2 SYDVKM come from the germline V gene. This CDR3 is built from 15 residues. Here the CDR3 reads CASSSGQLAKNIQYF. The CDR3 nucleotides are TGTGCCAGCAGTTCGGGACAGTTAGCCAAAAACATTCAGTACTTC.

As concerns this clone: The same CDR3 can be traced to other DNA sequences in this sample. The chain has TRBV18 and TRBJ1-1, with D possibly TRBD1 on 5 matching bases. Looked up from germline, CDR1 is KGHSH and CDR2 is LQKENI. The CDR3 contains 14 residues. Deletions cut 2 bases from V and 1 base from J, with 8 bases between. CDR3 DNA sequence: TGTGCCAGCTCACCAGACCAGGGGAACACTGAAGCTTTCTTT. Amino acids: CASSPDQGNTEAFF.

The V gene is TRBV19, the J gene TRBJ1-6; possible D gene TRBD1, 5 bases. Germline loops: CDR1 LNHDA, CDR2 SQIVND (reference sequence). The CDR3 contains 15 residues. V was clipped by 6 bases and J by 4 bases, with 13 bases between them. The CDR3 DNA is TGTGCCAGTAGGAGCCGGGACCTGTATAATTCACCCCTCCACTTT. Translated: CASRSRDLYNSPLHF. Combining the CDR3 with reference TRBV19 and TRBJ1-6 gives the whole variable domain DGGITQSPKYLFRKEGQNVTLSCEQNLNHDAMYWYRQDPGQGLRLIYYSQIVNDFQKGDIAEGYSVSREKKESFPLTVTSAQKNPTAFYLCASRSRDLYNSPLHFGNGTRLTVT.

The J gene is TRBJ1-2, the V gene TRBV19; perhaps TRBD1 as D (5 bases). CDR1 is LNHDA and CDR2 is SQIVND in the germline V gene (reference sequence). Trimming took 8 bases from V and 4 from J, leaving 17 bases between them. This CDR3 contains 14 residues. Here the CDR3 DNA reads TGTGCCAGTGATCCCACCGGGACCTTCTATGGCTACACCTTC. It specifies CASDPTGTFYGYTF.

This chain joins TRBV30 and TRBJ2-1; D ambiguous. The CDR3 spans 15 residues. V lost 3 bases to trimming and J lost 8 bases, with 20 bases between them. Germline CDR1 GTSNPN, CDR2 SVGIG (reference sequence). CDR3 sequence (DNA): TGTGCCTGGAGCGACCCCTTACAGCCTGTGGATGAGCAGTTCTTC. Encoded protein: CAWSDPLQPVDEQFF.

V is TRBV10-3 and J is TRBJ2-5, with TRBD1 matching 9 bases. With V trimmed by 6 bases and J by 5 bases, 4 bases remained unmatched. This CDR3 region has 13 residues. The germline V gene has CDR1 ENHRY and CDR2 SYGVKD. The CDR3 nucleotides are TGTGCCATCAGGACAGGGGGTGGGGAGACCCAGTACTTC. Amino acid sequence: CAIRTGGGETQYF.

The chain recombines TRBV27 with TRBJ2-7; the D gene is possibly TRBD1 (5 bases). Trimming cost V 6 bases and J 2 bases, with 11 bases left between them. The CDR3 has 13 amino acids. Germline CDR1 MNHEY, CDR2 SMNVEV (reference sequence). CDR3 DNA sequence: TGTGCCAGCAGGGGATCAGGGCCCTACGAGCAGTACTTC. This codes for CASRGSGPYEQYF.

This clone was seen more than once but under ten times. The chain combines TRBV4-1 with TRBJ1-1, with a tentative D call TRBD1 (5 bases). V lost 1 base and J 4 bases, leaving 13 bases between the germline ends. This CDR3 is built from 15 residues. Germline loops: CDR1 MGHRA, CDR2 YSYEKL. The CDR3 region has the DNA TGCGCCAGCAGCCAAGGCGGGGGGTGGAGCACTGAAGCTTTCTTT. Translated: CASSQGGGWSTEAFF.

V is TRBV4-2 and J is TRBJ2-7; tentative D call: TRBD1 (5 bases). The CDR3 totals 19 residues. The ends were cut back, 0 bases at V and 3 bases at J, with 24 bases in the middle. The V gene's germline CDR1 is LGHNA and CDR2 YNFKEQ. The CDR3 reads CASSQDTPGNLIVRYEQYF. The CDR3 coding sequence is TGTGCCAGCAGCCAAGATACTCCAGGGAATCTTATTGTGCGCTACGAGCAGTACTTC.

V gene TRBV3-1 (or the pseudogene TRBV3-2) combines with J gene TRBJ2-2; the match to TRBD2 covers 11 bases. This CDR3 spans 17 amino acids. Germline loops: CDR1 LGHDT, CDR2 YNNKEL (reference sequence). Unmatched junction bases numbered 4, after V lost 1 base and J lost 3 bases. CDR3 residues: CASSQVAGGLYTGELFF. The CDR3 DNA follows: TGTGCCAGCAGCCAAGTAGCGGGGGGGCTTTACACCGGGGAGCTGTTTTTT.

This rearrangement joins TRBV11-3 to TRBJ2-1; no reliable D call. This CDR3 is built from 12 residues. CDR1 and CDR2 (germline): SGHNT, YENEEA. The V gene lost 5 bases and the J gene lost 9 bases, with 11 bases spanning the gap. CDR3 residues: CASSETSPEQFF. The CDR3 DNA is TGTGCCAGCAGCGAGACAAGTCCTGAGCAGTTCTTC.

This rearrangement joins TRBV13 to TRBJ1-2; D not certain. V lost 2 bases to trimming and J lost 2 bases, with 9 bases between them. The CDR3 totals 14 residues. From germline, CDR1 is PRHDT and CDR2 FYEKMQ (reference sequence). The CDR3 reads CASSLLSSNYGYTF. The CDR3 DNA reads TGTGCCAGCAGCTTACTTAGTAGCAACTATGGCTACACCTTC.

This sequence joins TRBV7-9 and TRBJ1-4; 7 bases map to TRBD1. V shed 2 bases, J shed 8 bases, and the junction held 8 bases outside the gene matches. Germline V gene sequence: CDR1 SEHNR, CDR2 FQNEAQ (reference sequence). The CDR3 extends over 15 amino acids. The CDR3 is CASSLILGGGEKLFF. The CDR3 DNA is TGTGCCAGCAGCTTAATCCTTGGAGGGGGCGAAAAACTGTTTTTT.

This chain uses TRBV2 with TRBJ1-5; 7 nucleotides agree with TRBD1. This CDR3 comprises 14 residues. The ends lost 6 bases at V and 2 bases at J; junction bases unmatched: 4. CDR1 SNHLY and CDR2 FYNNEI come from the germline V gene. The DNA of the CDR3 is TGTGCCAGCAGAGACAGGGTTGGCAATCAGCCCCAGCATTTT. Its protein is CASRDRVGNQPQHF. Filled out from reference TRBV2 and TRBJ1-5, the complete variable domain reads EPEVTQTPSHQVTQMGQEVILRCVPISNHLYFYWYRQILGQKVEFLVSFYNNEISEKSEIFDDQFSVERPDGSNFTLKIRSTKLEDSAMYFCASRDRVGNQPQHFGDGTRLSIL.

Here the CDR3 reads CAWSARQSNSPLHF. In nucleotides, the CDR3 is TGTGCCTGGAGTGCCCGACAGTCTAATTCACCCCTCCACTTT. The V call is TRBV30, the J call TRBJ1-6; maybe TRBD1 (5 bases). CDR3 length: 14 amino acids. Trimming stripped 1 base from V and 6 bases from J, with 10 bases between. Per germline, CDR1 GTSNPN and CDR2 SVGIG (reference sequence).

This clone is a singleton in its sample. V usage is TRBV5-8 and J usage is TRBJ2-7; 8 bases align to TRBD1. Per the germline V gene, CDR1 is SGHTS and CDR2 is YDEGEE. The CDR3 is 15 residues long. Trimming removed 0 bases from V and 3 bases from J; junction bases left unmatched: 5. DNA for the CDR3: TGTGCCAGCAGCTTGGCCGGGACAGGACACTACGAGCAGTACTTC. This sequence encodes CASSLAGTGHYEQYF.

This clone was seen a few times. The V gene is TRBV28, the J gene TRBJ1-1; possible D gene TRBD1, 5 bases. V was shortened by 6 bases and J by 1 base, with 15 bases between the two germline ends. This CDR3 region has 15 residues. Per the germline V gene, CDR1 is MDHEN and CDR2 is SYDVKM. The CDR3 region has the DNA TGTGCCAGCAGCCACGTGGGACTGGAGAACACTGAAGCTTTCTTT. As protein: CASSHVGLENTEAFF.

This chain joins TRBV7-9 and TRBJ1-1; D is undetermined. Trimming took off 2 bases at V and 1 base at J, with 5 bases between the two ends. Germline V gene data show CDR1 as SEHNR and CDR2 as FQNEAQ (reference sequence). The CDR3 contains 13 residues. This chain's CDR3 is CASSLQANTEAFF. The CDR3 region has the DNA TGTGCCAGCAGCTTACAGGCGAACACTGAAGCTTTCTTT.